This T cell receptor beta chain was captured by sequencing in a study of T cell clonality in common variable immunodeficiency. Points on this clone: Its antigen is unidentified.

Broader study findings: Shared TCRbeta clones were fewer between CVID subjects than controls.

Sequenced by immunoSEQ multiplex PCR; TCRdb stores in-frame clones only, minus some. This repertoire lists fewer than 60,000 clones without singletons; about 2% sits in the top ten. The sequencing sample was made of peripheral blood mononuclear cells. This TCR was sampled from a person between 18 and 69 years old in good health.

The CDR3 bases that were read are TGTGCCAGTAGTATAGCGGGACTTTCCCATGAG. This encodes CASSIAGLSHE. The CDR3, in full, reads CASSIAGLSHEAFF. The chain carries TRBV19 and TRBJ1-1; possibly TRBD1 for D (5 bases). The CDR3 end is not reached by the read, which stops 3 residues before it; the germline J gene fills it in. Germline CDR1 LNHDA, CDR2 SQIVND (reference sequence). The CDR3 runs to 14 residues. Variable domain in full (rest from reference TRBV19 and TRBJ1-1): DGGITQSPKYLFRKEGQNVTLSCEQNLNHDAMYWYRQDPGQGLRLIYYSQIVNDFQKGDIAEGYSVSREKKESFPLTVTSAQKNPTAFYLCASSIAGLSHEAFFGQGTRLTVV.